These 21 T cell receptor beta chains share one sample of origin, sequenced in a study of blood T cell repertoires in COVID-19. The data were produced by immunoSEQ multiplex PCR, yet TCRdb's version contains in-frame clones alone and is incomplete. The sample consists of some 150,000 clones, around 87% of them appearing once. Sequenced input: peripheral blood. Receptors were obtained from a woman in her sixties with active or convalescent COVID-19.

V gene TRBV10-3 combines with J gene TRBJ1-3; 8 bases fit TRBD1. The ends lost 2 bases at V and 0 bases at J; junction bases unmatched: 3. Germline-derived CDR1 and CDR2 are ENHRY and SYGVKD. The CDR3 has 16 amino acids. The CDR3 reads CAISEGTGSSGNTIYF. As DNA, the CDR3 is TGTGCCATCAGTGAGGGGACAGGCAGCTCTGGAAACACCATATATTTT.

CDR3 loop: CASSQGSGLNNEQFF. CDR3 DNA sequence: TGTGCCAGCAGCCAAGGGAGCGGCCTGAACAATGAGCAGTTCTTC. The gene calls are TRBV3-1 (or the pseudogene TRBV3-2) and TRBJ2-1; D might be TRBD2 (5 bases). Trimming pared 1 base from V and 5 bases from J, leaving 12 bases between. In germline, CDR1 is LGHDT, CDR2 YNNKEL (reference sequence). The CDR3 consists of 15 residues.

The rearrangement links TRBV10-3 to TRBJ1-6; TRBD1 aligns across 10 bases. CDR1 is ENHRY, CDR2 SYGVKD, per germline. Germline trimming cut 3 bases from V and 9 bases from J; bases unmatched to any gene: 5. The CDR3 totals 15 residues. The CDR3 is CAISENGQGGSPLHF. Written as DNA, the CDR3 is TGTGCCATCAGTGAAAACGGACAGGGGGGTTCACCCCTCCACTTT.

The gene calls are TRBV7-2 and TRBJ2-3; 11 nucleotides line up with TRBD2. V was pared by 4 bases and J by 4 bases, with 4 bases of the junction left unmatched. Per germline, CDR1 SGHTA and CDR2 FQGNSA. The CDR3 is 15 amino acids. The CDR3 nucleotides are TGTGCCAGCAGCTGGCTAGCGGGGGGTCCAGATACGCAGTATTTT. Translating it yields CASSWLAGGPDTQYF.

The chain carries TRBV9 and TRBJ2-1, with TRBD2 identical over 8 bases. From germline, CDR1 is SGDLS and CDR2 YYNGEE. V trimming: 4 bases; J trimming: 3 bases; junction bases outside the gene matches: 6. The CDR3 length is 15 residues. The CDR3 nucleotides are TGTGCCAGCAGCACGAGCGGGGGAGGCTACAATGAGCAGTTCTTC. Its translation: CASSTSGGGYNEQFF.

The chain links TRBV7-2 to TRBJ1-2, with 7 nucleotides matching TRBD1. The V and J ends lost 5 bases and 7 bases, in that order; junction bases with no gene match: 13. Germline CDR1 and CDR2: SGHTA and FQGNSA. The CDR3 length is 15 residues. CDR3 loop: CASSPSLTGSSGYTF. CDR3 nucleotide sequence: TGTGCCAGCAGCCCCTCCTTGACAGGGTCTTCTGGCTACACCTTC. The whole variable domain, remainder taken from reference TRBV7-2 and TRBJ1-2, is GAGVSQSPSNKVTEKGKDVELRCDPISGHTALYWYRQSLGQGLEFLIYFQGNSAPDKSGLPSDRFSAERTGGSVSTLTIQRTQQEDSAVYLCASSPSLTGSSGYTFGSGTRLTVV.

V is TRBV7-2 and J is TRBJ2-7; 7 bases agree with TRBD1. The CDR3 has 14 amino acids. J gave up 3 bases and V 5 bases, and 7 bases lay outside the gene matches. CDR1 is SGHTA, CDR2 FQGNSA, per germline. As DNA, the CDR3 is TGTGCCAGCAGCGCGAAGTGGGACAGCTACGAGCAGTACTTC. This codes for CASSAKWDSYEQYF.

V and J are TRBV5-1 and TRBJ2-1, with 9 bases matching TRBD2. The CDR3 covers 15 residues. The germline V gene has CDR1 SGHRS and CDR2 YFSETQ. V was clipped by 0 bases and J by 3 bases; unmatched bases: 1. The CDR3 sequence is CASSLASGNYNEQFF. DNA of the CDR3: TGCGCCAGCAGCTTGGCTAGCGGGAACTACAATGAGCAGTTCTTC.

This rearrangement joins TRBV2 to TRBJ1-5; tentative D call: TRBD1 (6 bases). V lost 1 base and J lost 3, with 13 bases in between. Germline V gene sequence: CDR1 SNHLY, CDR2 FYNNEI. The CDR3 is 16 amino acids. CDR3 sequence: CASSEEQGKNNQPQHF. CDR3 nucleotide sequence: TGTGCCAGCAGTGAAGAACAGGGAAAGAACAATCAGCCCCAGCATTTT.

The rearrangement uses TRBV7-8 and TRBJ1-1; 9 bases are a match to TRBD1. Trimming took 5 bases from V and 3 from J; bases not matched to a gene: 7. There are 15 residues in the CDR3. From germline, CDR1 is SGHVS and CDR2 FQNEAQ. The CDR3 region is CASSLVDRGYTEAFF. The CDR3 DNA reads TGTGCCAGCAGCCTCGTGGACAGGGGCTACACTGAAGCTTTCTTT. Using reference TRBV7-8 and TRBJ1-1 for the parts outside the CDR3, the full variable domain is GAGVSQSPRYKVAKRGQDVALRCDPISGHVSLFWYQQALGQGPEFLTYFQNEAQLDKSGLPSDRFFAERPEGSVSTLKIQRTQQEDSAVYLCASSLVDRGYTEAFFGQGTRLTVV.

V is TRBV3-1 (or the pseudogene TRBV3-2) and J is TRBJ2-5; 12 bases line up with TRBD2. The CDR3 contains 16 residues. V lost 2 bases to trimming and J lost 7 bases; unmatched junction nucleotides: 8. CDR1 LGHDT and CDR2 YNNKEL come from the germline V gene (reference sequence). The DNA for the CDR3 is TGTGCCAGCAGCCAATTTCTAGCGGGGGGGGAAGGGACCCAGTACTTC. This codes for CASSQFLAGGEGTQYF.

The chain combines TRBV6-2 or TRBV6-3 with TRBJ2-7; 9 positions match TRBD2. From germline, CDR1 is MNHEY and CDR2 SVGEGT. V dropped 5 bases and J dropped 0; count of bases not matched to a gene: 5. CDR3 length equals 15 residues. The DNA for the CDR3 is TGTGCCAGCAGTCGAGTAGCGGGGGCCTCCTACGAGCAGTACTTC. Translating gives CASSRVAGASYEQYF.

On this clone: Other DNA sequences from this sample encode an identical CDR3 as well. The CDR3 coding sequence is TGTGCCAGCAGCTTAGGGGACAGTTCCTACGAGCAGTACTTC. Protein sequence: CASSLGDSSYEQYF. The V gene is TRBV7-2, the J gene TRBJ2-7; 7 nucleotides agree with TRBD1. The CDR3 runs 14 residues. The V and J ends lost 1 base and 1 base, in that order; junction bases with no gene match: 1. The germline CDR1 and CDR2 sequences are SGHTA and FQGNSA. The entire variable domain, with the rest obtained from reference TRBV7-2 and TRBJ2-7, is as follows: GAGVSQSPSNKVTEKGKDVELRCDPISGHTALYWYRQSLGQGLEFLIYFQGNSAPDKSGLPSDRFSAERTGGSVSTLTIQRTQQEDSAVYLCASSLGDSSYEQYFGPGTRLTVT.

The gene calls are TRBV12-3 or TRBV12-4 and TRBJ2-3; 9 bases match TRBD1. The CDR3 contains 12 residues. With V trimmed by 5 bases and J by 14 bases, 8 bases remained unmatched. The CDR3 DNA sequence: TGTGCCAGCAGTGTAACAGGGGGCCAGGGGTATTTT. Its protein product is CASSVTGGQGYF.

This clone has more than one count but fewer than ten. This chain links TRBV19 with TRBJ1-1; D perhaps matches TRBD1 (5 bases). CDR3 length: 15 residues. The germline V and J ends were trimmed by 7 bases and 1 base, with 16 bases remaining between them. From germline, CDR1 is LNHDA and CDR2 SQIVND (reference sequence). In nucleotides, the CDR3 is TGTGCCAGTAAAGATGGGGCCTATGGGAACACTGAAGCTTTCTTT. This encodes CASKDGAYGNTEAFF.

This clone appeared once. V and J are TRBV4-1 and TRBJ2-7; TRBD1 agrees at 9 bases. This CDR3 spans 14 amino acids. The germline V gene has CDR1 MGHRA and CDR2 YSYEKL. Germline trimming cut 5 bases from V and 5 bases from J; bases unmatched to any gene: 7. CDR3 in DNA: TGCGCCAGCAGCGGCGGGACAGGGCTCAACGAGCAGTACTTC. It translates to CASSGGTGLNEQYF.

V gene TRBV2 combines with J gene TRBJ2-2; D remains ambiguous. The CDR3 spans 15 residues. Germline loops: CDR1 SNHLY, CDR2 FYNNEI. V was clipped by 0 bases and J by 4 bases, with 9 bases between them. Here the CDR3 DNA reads TGTGCCAGCAGTGAAGCCGCGGTCCTCACCGGGGAGCTGTTTTTT. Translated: CASSEAAVLTGELFF.

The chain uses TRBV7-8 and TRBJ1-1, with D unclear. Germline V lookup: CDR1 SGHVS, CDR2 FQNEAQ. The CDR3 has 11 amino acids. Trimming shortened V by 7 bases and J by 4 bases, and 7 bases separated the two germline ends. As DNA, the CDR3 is TGTGCCAGCATGAGGGCCACTGAAGCTTTCTTT. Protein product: CASMRATEAFF.

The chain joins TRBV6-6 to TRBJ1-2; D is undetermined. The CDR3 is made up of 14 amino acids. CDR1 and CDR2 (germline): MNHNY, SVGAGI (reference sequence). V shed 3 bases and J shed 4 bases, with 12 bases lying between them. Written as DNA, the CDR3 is TGTGCCAGCAGTTATGAGGGTGATCTCTATGGCTACACCTTC. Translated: CASSYEGDLYGYTF.

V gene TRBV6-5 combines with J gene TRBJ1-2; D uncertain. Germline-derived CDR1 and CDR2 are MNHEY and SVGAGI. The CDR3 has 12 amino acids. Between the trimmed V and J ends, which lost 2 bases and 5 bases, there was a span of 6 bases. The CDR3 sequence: CASSYTGYGYTF. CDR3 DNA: TGTGCCAGCAGTTACACGGGGTATGGCTACACCTTC.

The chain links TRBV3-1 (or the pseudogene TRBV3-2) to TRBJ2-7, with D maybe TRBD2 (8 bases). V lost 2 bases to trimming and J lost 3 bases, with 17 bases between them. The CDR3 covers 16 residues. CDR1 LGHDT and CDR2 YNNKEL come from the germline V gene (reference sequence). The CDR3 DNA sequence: TGTGCCAGCAGCCAACAGGGGGGACTAGTATTCTACGAGCAGTACTTC. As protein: CASSQQGGLVFYEQYF.